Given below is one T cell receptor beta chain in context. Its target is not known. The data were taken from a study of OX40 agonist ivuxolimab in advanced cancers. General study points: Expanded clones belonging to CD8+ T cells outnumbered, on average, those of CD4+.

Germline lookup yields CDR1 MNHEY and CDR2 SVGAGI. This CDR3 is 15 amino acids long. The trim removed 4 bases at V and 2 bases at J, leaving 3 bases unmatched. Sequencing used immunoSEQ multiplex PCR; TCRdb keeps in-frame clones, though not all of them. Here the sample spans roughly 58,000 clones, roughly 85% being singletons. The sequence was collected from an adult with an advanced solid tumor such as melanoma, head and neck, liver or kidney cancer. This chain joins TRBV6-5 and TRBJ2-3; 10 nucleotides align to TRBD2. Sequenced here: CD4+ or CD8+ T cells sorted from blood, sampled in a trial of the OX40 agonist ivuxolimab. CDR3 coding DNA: TGTGCCAGCAGTTTAACTAGCGGGGCCACAGATACGCAGTATTTT. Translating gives CASSLTSGATDTQYF.